The present T cell receptor (beta chain) was sequenced within a study of blood T cell repertoires in COVID-19. As handled by the study authors: Reference gene primer amplification gave estimated nucleated cell counts. Produced via immunoSEQ multiplex PCR; TCRdb's table is partial and in-frame only. That table supplies the V and J calls and clone size; D and trimming were determined from the DNA. This sample yields around 310,000 clones, of which 85% to 90% are seen a single time; 4% belongs to the top ten. Germline values: CDR1 MNHGY, CDR2 SVAAGI. This CDR3 has 13 amino acids. V was clipped by 7 bases and J by 6 bases; unmatched bases: 8.

Input material: peripheral blood. This chain joins TRBV6-9 and TRBJ1-2, with 7 positions matching TRBD1. This clonotype was sampled from a woman aged 45-65 years with active or convalescent COVID-19. CDR3 residues: CASITGQIDGYTF. The CDR3 DNA is TGTGCCAGCATTACGGGACAGATAGATGGCTACACCTTC.